These 27 T cell receptor beta chains were sequenced from one sample in a study of blood T cell repertoires in COVID-19. Assay: immunoSEQ multiplex PCR; the TCRdb copy retains only in-frame clones and omits some. The sample lists approximately 200,000 clones; more than 75% were seen once. Sequencing used peripheral blood. Receptor source: a man aged 35 to 55 with acute or convalescent COVID-19.

The chain has TRBV7-2 and TRBJ1-4; D gene unclear. CDR1 SGHTA and CDR2 FQGNSA come from the germline V gene. The CDR3 runs 15 residues. Trimming took off 5 bases at V and 0 bases at J, with 10 bases between the two ends. The CDR3 sequence: CASSPQKATNEKLFF. The CDR3 DNA follows: TGTGCCAGCAGCCCCCAGAAAGCAACTAATGAAAAACTGTTTTTT.

The chain joins TRBV2 to TRBJ2-7, with a tentative D call TRBD1 (5 bases). This CDR3 spans 13 amino acids. Germline values: CDR1 SNHLY, CDR2 FYNNEI. Trimming stripped 8 bases from V and 0 bases from J, with 11 bases between. Here the CDR3 reads CASPTESSYEQYF. CDR3 sequence (DNA): TGTGCCAGCCCGACAGAAAGCTCCTACGAGCAGTACTTC.

V is TRBV4-3 and J is TRBJ1-1; D might be TRBD1 (5 bases). Germline V gene lookup returns CDR1 LGHNA and CDR2 YSLEER. V lost 4 bases and J 1 base, leaving 16 bases between the germline ends. CDR3 length: 16 amino acids. The CDR3 region has the DNA TGCGCCAGCAGCCGTTTAGCCTCTCAGGGGAACACTGAAGCTTTCTTT. Residues: CASSRLASQGNTEAFF.

V gene TRBV21-1 combines with J gene TRBJ2-1; TRBD2 was called by the table and not checked on the DNA. TRBV21-1 is termed a pseudogene. The CDR3 sequence is 15 residues long. In nucleotides, the CDR3 is TGTGCCAGCACCCATGGGGGGGGCCAATACAATGAGCAGTTCTTC. It translates to CASTHGGGQYNEQFF.

The genes are TRBV24-1 and TRBJ1-4; 9 bases match TRBD1. CDR1 KGHDR and CDR2 SFDVKD come from the germline V gene. After removal of 0 bases from V and 5 bases from J, the junction contained 6 bases not matched to a gene. This CDR3 is 17 amino acids long. The CDR3 is CATSDLRQGVRNEKLFF. CDR3 nucleotide sequence: TGTGCCACCAGTGATTTGAGACAGGGGGTACGAAATGAAAAACTGTTTTTT.

The rearrangement uses TRBV7-9 and TRBJ2-1; possible D gene TRBD1, 6 bases. V was shortened by 3 bases and J by 2 bases, with 14 bases between the two germline ends. The length of the CDR3 is 16 residues. Germline V CDR1 and CDR2: SEHNR, FQNEAQ (reference sequence). The CDR3 is CASSFLGQGTYNEQFF. The CDR3, as DNA: TGTGCCAGCAGCTTTCTTGGCCAGGGGACCTACAATGAGCAGTTCTTC.

In regard to this clone: The same CDR3 arises from other DNA sequences in this sample as well. This rearrangement joins TRBV7-9 to TRBJ1-1; no definite D call. The CDR3 is made up of 13 amino acids. V was clipped by 2 bases and J by 1 base, with 5 bases between them. The V gene's germline CDR1 is SEHNR and CDR2 FQNEAQ (reference sequence). CDR3 region: CASSLTENTEAFF. The CDR3, as DNA: TGTGCCAGCAGCTTAACAGAGAACACTGAAGCTTTCTTT.

This clone was counted a single time. V gene TRBV10-3 combines with J gene TRBJ1-2, with TRBD1 matching over 7 bases. The CDR3 runs to 17 residues. CDR1 is ENHRY and CDR2 is SYGVKD in the germline V gene. The V segment lost 6 bases and the J segment 1 base; nucleotides outside the gene matches: 14. In DNA, the CDR3 is TGTGCCATCAGCGTCGTCACACGGGACAGCCATAACTATGGCTACACCTTC. Translation gives CAISVVTRDSHNYGYTF.

V and J are TRBV5-4 and TRBJ2-3, with TRBD2 identical over 11 bases. CDR1 is SGHNT and CDR2 is YYREEE in the germline V gene (reference sequence). This CDR3 has 17 residues. Unmatched junction bases numbered 5, after V lost 0 bases and J lost 2 bases. CDR3 bases: TGTGCCAGCAGCTTGGAGCTAGCGGGGGGCCTCACAGATACGCAGTATTTT. Protein: CASSLELAGGLTDTQYF.

This sequence joins TRBV20-1 and TRBJ1-2, with D hard to call. This CDR3 is built from 10 residues. The germline V and J ends were trimmed by 6 bases and 6 bases, with 8 bases remaining between them. The germline V gene has CDR1 DFQATT and CDR2 SNEGSKA (reference sequence). The chain's CDR3 is CSAAGNGYTF. The CDR3, as DNA: TGCAGTGCGGCGGGGAATGGCTACACCTTC.

The CDR3 DNA is TGTGCCAGCAGCCAAGAGACTTCCACCTACGAGCAGTACTTC. Protein: CASSQETSTYEQYF. The chain recombines TRBV3-1 (or the pseudogene TRBV3-2) with TRBJ2-7; the D is unclear. Germline V CDR1 and CDR2: LGHDT, YNNKEL (reference sequence). This CDR3 has 14 amino acids. Trimming removed 0 bases from V and 2 bases from J, with 8 bases in between.

The chain couples TRBV28 to TRBJ1-1; D might be TRBD1 (6 bases). The V and J ends lost 5 bases and 9 bases respectively, with 16 bases between them. Germline CDR1 is MDHEN and CDR2 is SYDVKM. The CDR3 is 13 residues long. CDR3 in amino acids: CASSRTGTIKAFF. CDR3 nucleotide sequence: TGTGCCAGCAGTCGTACCGGGACAATCAAAGCTTTCTTT.

The chain carries TRBV5-1 and TRBJ2-1, with 8 bases fitting TRBD2. V was pared by 3 bases and J by 4 bases, with 9 bases of the junction left unmatched. Germline V gene lookup returns CDR1 SGHRS and CDR2 YFSETQ. There are 16 residues in the CDR3. In DNA form, the CDR3 reads TGCGCCAGCAGCTCAAAAACTAGCGGAGATTACAATGAGCAGTTCTTC. Translation: CASSSKTSGDYNEQFF. Complete variable domain (other parts from reference TRBV5-1 and TRBJ2-1): KAGVTQTPRYLIKTRGQQVTLSCSPISGHRSVSWYQQTPGQGLQFLFEYFSETQRNKGNFPGRFSGRQFSNSRSEMNVSTLELGDSALYLCASSSKTSGDYNEQFFGPGTRLTVL.

The CDR3 nucleotides are TGTGCCAGCTCAGGGGTGAGCTCCTATAATTCACCCCTCCACTTT. The encoded protein is CASSGVSSYNSPLHF. This chain links TRBV7-8 with TRBJ1-6; D might be TRBD1 (6 bases). Germline CDR1 is SGHVS and CDR2 is FQNEAQ. The V end was cut by 8 bases, the J end by 0 bases, with 11 bases between. This CDR3 spans 15 amino acids.

The chain combines TRBV4-1 with TRBJ2-7; D possibly corresponds to TRBD2 (7 bases). CDR3 length: 16 residues. In germline, CDR1 is MGHRA, CDR2 YSYEKL. Trimming removed 4 bases at V and 6 bases at J, with 22 bases between. The CDR3 coding sequence is TGCGCCAGCAGCCCCATGGGGGGGGGCCCCCCCGGCGAGCAGTACTTC. It encodes CASSPMGGGPPGEQYF.

This clone was counted once. The J gene is TRBJ2-5, the V gene TRBV13; D uncertain. The CDR3 contains 13 residues. V gave up 3 bases and J gave up 6 bases, with 11 bases separating them. The germline V gene has CDR1 PRHDT and CDR2 FYEKMQ (reference sequence). DNA for the CDR3: TGTGCCAGCAGCTTGGAGCGCCAGAAGACCCAGTACTTC. Its protein product is CASSLERQKTQYF.

In DNA form, the CDR3 reads TGTGCCAGCAGCCGGCAGATGGGACAGGGAGAACCTGAAGCTTTCTTT. Translating it yields CASSRQMGQGEPEAFF. The chain is built from TRBV7-8 and TRBJ1-1, with 9 bases aligning to TRBD1. Looked up from germline, CDR1 is SGHVS and CDR2 is FQNEAQ. CDR3 length: 16 amino acids. Trimming cost V 5 bases and J 6 bases; bases outside gene matches: 13.

To note about this clone: Other DNA variants within this sample encode the same CDR3. V gene TRBV7-9 combines with J gene TRBJ1-2; the D gene is possibly TRBD1 (6 bases). The CDR3 is made up of 12 amino acids. Trimming shortened V by 4 bases and J by 4 bases, and 7 bases separated the two germline ends. In germline, CDR1 is SEHNR, CDR2 FQNEAQ (reference sequence). As DNA, the CDR3 is TGTGCCAGCAGCTCGGACAGCTATGGCTACACCTTC. It encodes CASSSDSYGYTF.

The genes are TRBV20-1 and TRBJ1-1; D is unresolved. The germline V and J ends were trimmed by 4 bases and 12 bases, with 15 bases remaining between them. The CDR3 covers 11 residues. Germline lookup yields CDR1 DFQATT and CDR2 SNEGSKA (reference sequence). CDR3 DNA: TGCAGTGCTACGGTGCGGGAGCGGCCTTTCTTT. It translates to CSATVRERPFF.

J is TRBJ1-4 and V is TRBV13; a possible D gene is TRBD1 (6 bases). Germline V lookup: CDR1 PRHDT, CDR2 FYEKMQ (reference sequence). V was trimmed by 5 bases and J by 4 bases, leaving 14 bases between them. The CDR3 covers 15 residues. The CDR3 here is CASSRPGQINEKLFF. The DNA for the CDR3 is TGTGCCAGCAGCCGCCCCGGACAGATTAATGAAAAACTGTTTTTT.

V is TRBV6-5 and J is TRBJ2-3; 10 bases match TRBD2. V lost 7 bases, J lost 14 bases, and 15 bases stayed unmatched. Per the germline V gene, CDR1 is MNHEY and CDR2 is SVGAGI. The CDR3 has 14 residues. CDR3 sequence: CASIPPIAGGVPYF. The CDR3 nucleotides read TGTGCCAGCATCCCCCCCATAGCGGGGGGTGTCCCGTATTTT.

This clone was found once. The chain employs TRBV7-2 and TRBJ1-1; D is possibly TRBD1 (5 bases). Germline CDR1 SGHTA, CDR2 FQGNSA. The V and J ends lost 6 bases and 2 bases respectively, with 10 bases between them. CDR3 length: 13 residues. The CDR3 is CASREGLNTEAFF. CDR3 nucleotides: TGTGCCAGCAGAGAGGGACTCAACACTGAAGCTTTCTTT. The variable domain in full, completed from reference TRBV7-2 and TRBJ1-1, reads GAGVSQSPSNKVTEKGKDVELRCDPISGHTALYWYRQSLGQGLEFLIYFQGNSAPDKSGLPSDRFSAERTGGSVSTLTIQRTQQEDSAVYLCASREGLNTEAFFGQGTRLTVV.

The J gene is TRBJ1-5, the V gene TRBV1; the tabulated D call, TRBD1, remains unverified against the DNA. TRBV1 is annotated as a pseudogene. The CDR3 extends over 14 amino acids. CDR3 residues: CTSSRDRHNQPQHF. In DNA form, the CDR3 reads TGCACCAGCAGCAGAGACAGGCACAATCAGCCCCAGCATTTT.

The chain has TRBV4-3 and TRBJ2-2; D is possibly TRBD2 (6 bases). The germline V and J ends were trimmed by 1 base and 1 base, with 16 bases remaining between them. Germline assignment: CDR1 LGHNA and CDR2 YSLEER. CDR3 length: 18 amino acids. The DNA of the CDR3 is TGCGCCAGCAGCCAAGGGGGTTGGGCGGGGCTGAACACCGGGGAGCTGTTTTTT. Translating gives CASSQGGWAGLNTGELFF.

The rearrangement uses TRBV5-1 and TRBJ2-4, with 7 bases that match TRBD1. CDR1 and CDR2 from the germline V gene are SGHRS and YFSETQ. V lost 3 bases and J lost 0; bases outside the gene matches: 15. CDR3 length: 19 residues. The CDR3 DNA follows: TGCGCCAGCAGCTCACAGGGGACAAGGTCGCTTTTAGCCAAAAACATTCAGTACTTC. Translated, it gives CASSSQGTRSLLAKNIQYF.

This chain joins TRBV6-5 and TRBJ1-1; TRBD1 might be the D (5 bases). The V gene's germline CDR1 is MNHEY and CDR2 SVGAGI. The CDR3 sequence is 14 residues long. Trimming cost V 2 bases and J 5 bases, with 12 bases left between them. In nucleotides, the CDR3 is TGTGCCAGCAGTTACGGACCCGGGGGAACTGAAGCTTTCTTT. It encodes CASSYGPGGTEAFF.

The chain uses TRBV3-1 (or the pseudogene TRBV3-2) and TRBJ1-6, with D unresolved. The CDR3 sequence is 18 residues long. V lost 1 base and J lost 11, with 24 bases in between. Germline assignment: CDR1 LGHDT and CDR2 YNNKEL (reference sequence). This chain's CDR3 is CASSQGSPTQRPEAPLHF. CDR3 DNA: TGTGCCAGCAGCCAAGGGAGCCCAACTCAAAGACCGGAGGCACCCCTCCACTTT.